This TCR beta chain appears in the sequencing data of a study of regulatory T cells in long-lasting Graves disease. Many counts were recorded for this clonotype. The antigen remains unidentified. Regarding time point: newly diagnosed GD, antithyroid drugs for less than 3 months. Scientists built the TCR library using RNA that was extracted from PBMCs. Overall study findings and caveats: TRBV28, TRBJ1-2 and TRBJ2-5 were favored in persistent disease. Less diverse TCR repertoires were seen in persistent Graves' patients than in newly diagnosed ones.

Between the trimmed V and J ends, which lost 3 bases and 3 bases, there was a span of 5 bases. The CDR3 covers 12 residues. Germline CDR1 reads MNHNS; CDR2 reads SASEGT. TCR beta libraries were built with iRepertoire HTBI primers and Arm-PCR of CDR3 regions. Authors' data handling: Identification across samples found about 61 TRBV and roughly 14 TRBJ segments. MiXCR, applied by TCRdb to the multiplex PCR reads, yields one record per CDR3 protein. None of the V and J calls come from the authors' own analysis; TCRdb made them. Of 200,000 to 250,000 distinct CDR3 sequences listed, 20% to 25% are singletons.

The specimen comprised peripheral blood mononuclear cells (PBMCs), sampled at new diagnosis, from a patient treated with antithyroid drugs. This TCR came from a female donor with Graves disease. The V gene is TRBV6-1, the J gene TRBJ1-2; unclear D gene. CDR3 coding DNA: TGTGCCAGCAGTGACGGGTACTATGGCTACACCTTC. It yields the protein CASSDGYYGYTF.